Included here is one TCR beta chain sequence, with context. Its antigen is unknown. It has no much larger one-base neighbor in the sample; base qualities were not kept. This record comes from a study of PD-1 and CTLA-4 blockade in melanoma (dated by TCRdb to about 2021). Context from the whole study: In patients with melanoma, the researchers looked at the effects of CTLA-4 blockade versus PD-1 blockade on the CD8 T cell response that was melanoma-reactive.

At the junction V is shortened by 6 bases and J by 5 bases, with 10 bases in between. Its CDR3 holds 12 amino acids, cysteine through phenylalanine. Of all the DNA, just the CDR3 is kept, 36 bases in frame from base 1. The germline V gene supplies CDR1 MDHEN and CDR2 SYDVKM. Library generation was performed with the immunoSEQ multiplex PCR assay. TCRdb retrieved this table from immuneACCESS and kept in-frame rearrangements only. Not all clones are present; in checked studies, unresolved V genes account for under half, and no reason is known for the remainder. Counted in this sample were 25,000 to 35,000 clones; around nine tenths of them appeared once. Together, the top ten hold around 8.7% of the sample.

The input for sequencing was CD8+ T cells from peripheral blood, taken before anti-PD-1 treatment. This clonotype was obtained from a human donor with melanoma. The rearranged chain carries TRBV28 and TRBJ1-1; a tentative D match to TRBD1 spans 5 bases. The CDR3 loop reads CASSPDSTEAFF. Read as DNA, the sequence is TGTGCCAGCAGCCCCGACAGTACTGAAGCTTTCTTT. The full variable domain, with segments outside the CDR3 supplied by the reference TRBV28 and TRBJ1-1 proteins, appears as DVKVTQSSRYLVKRTGEKVFLECVQDMDHENMFWYRQDPGLGLRLIYFSYDVKMKEKGDIPEGYSVSREKKERFSLILESASTNQTSMYLCASSPDSTEAFFGQGTRLTVV.